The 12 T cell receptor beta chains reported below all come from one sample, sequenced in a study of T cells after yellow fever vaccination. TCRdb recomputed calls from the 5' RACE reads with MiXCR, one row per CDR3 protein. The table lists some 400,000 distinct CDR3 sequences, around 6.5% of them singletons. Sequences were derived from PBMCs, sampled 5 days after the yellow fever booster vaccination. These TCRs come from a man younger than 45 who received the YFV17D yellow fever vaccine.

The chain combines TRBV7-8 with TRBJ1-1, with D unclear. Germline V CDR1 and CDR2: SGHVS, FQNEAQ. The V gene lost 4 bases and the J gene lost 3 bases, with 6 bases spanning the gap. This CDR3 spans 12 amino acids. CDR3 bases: TGTGCCAGCAGCTCAAGTCACACTGAAGCTTTCTTT. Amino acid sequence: CASSSSHTEAFF.

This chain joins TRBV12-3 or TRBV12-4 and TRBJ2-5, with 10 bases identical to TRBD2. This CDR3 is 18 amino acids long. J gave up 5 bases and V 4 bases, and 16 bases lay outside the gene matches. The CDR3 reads CASSSFLFEREGRETQYF. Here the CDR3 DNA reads TGTGCCAGCAGTTCTTTTTTATTCGAGCGGGAGGGCAGGGAGACCCAGTACTTC.

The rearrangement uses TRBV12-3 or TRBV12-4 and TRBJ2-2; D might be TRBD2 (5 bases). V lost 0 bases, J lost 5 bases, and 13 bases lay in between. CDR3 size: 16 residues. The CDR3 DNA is TGTGCCAGCAGTTTAGCGGCCGGGGTACGAACCGGGGAGCTGTTTTTT. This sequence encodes CASSLAAGVRTGELFF.

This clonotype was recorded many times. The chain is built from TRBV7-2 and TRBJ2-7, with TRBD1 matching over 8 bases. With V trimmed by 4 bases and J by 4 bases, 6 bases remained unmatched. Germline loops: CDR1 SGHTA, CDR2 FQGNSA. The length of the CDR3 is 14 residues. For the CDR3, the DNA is TGTGCCAGCAGCTCCCCGGGACAGGCTTACGAGCAGTACTTC. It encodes CASSSPGQAYEQYF.

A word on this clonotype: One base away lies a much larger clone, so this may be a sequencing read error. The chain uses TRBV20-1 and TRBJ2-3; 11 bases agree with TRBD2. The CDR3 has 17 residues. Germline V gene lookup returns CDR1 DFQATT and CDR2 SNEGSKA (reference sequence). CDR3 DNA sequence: TGCTGTGCTAGAGACCTCGGGACTAGCGGAGACCCAGATACGCAGTATTTT. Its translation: CCARDLGTSGDPDTQYF.

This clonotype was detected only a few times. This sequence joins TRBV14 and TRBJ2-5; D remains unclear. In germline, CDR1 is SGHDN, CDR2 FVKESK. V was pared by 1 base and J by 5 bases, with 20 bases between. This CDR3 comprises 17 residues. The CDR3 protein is CASSQGARKSMTETQYF. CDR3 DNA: TGTGCCAGCAGCCAAGGAGCGAGGAAGAGTATGACGGAGACCCAGTACTTC.

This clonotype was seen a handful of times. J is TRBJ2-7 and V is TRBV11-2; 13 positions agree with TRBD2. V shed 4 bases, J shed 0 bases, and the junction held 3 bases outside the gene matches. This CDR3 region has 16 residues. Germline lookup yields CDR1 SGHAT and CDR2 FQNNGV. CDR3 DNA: TGTGCCAGCAGCTCTCGGACTAGCGGGGGCTCCTACGAGCAGTACTTC. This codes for CASSSRTSGGSYEQYF.

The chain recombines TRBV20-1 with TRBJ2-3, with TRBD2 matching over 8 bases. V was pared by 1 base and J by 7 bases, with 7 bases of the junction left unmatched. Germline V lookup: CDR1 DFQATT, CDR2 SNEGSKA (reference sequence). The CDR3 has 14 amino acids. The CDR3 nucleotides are TGCAGTGCTAGAGCGGCTAGCGGGTTAAATACGCAGTATTTT. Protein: CSARAASGLNTQYF.

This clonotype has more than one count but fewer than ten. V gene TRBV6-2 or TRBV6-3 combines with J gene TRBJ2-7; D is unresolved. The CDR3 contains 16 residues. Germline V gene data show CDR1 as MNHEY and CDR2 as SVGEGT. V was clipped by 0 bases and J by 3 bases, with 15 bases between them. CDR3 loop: CASSYSIALRFYEQYF. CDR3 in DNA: TGTGCCAGCAGTTACTCCATAGCCCTAAGATTCTACGAGCAGTACTTC.

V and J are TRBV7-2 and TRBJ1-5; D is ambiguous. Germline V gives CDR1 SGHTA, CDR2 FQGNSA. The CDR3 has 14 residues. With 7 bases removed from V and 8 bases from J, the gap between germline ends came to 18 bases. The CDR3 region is CASTKAGVLEPQHF. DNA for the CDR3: TGTGCCAGCACCAAAGCGGGCGTTCTGGAGCCCCAGCATTTT.

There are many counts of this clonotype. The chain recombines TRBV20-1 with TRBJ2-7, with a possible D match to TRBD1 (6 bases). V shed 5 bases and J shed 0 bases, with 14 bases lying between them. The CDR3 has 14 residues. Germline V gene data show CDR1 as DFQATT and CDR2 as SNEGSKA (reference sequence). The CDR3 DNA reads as TGCAGTGCTTGGGACAAAAAACACTCCTACGAGCAGTACTTC. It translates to CSAWDKKHSYEQYF.

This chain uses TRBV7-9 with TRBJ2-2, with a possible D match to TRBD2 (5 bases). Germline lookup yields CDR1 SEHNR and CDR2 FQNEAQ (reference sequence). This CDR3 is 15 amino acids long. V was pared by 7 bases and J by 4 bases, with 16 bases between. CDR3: CASKPRGGPTGELFF. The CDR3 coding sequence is TGTGCCAGCAAACCACGTGGAGGACCCACCGGGGAGCTGTTTTTT. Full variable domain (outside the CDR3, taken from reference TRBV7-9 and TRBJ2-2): DTGVSQNPRHKITKRGQNVTFRCDPISEHNRLYWYRQTLGQGPEFLTYFQNEAQLEKSRLLSDRFSAERPKGSFSTLEIQRTEQGDSAMYLCASKPRGGPTGELFFGEGSRLTVL.